This T cell receptor beta chain was documented in a study of OX40 agonist ivuxolimab in advanced cancers. Study-wide context: Patients in the trial were receiving intravenous ivuxolimab every 2 weeks, at doses of 0.01 to 10 mg/kg. At 82.7% male, the cohort had a mean age of approximately 64 years, ranging from roughly 20 to 90. Findings of the study overall: Some nonresponders additionally presented with little normalized T-cell clonal expansion.

Method: immunoSEQ multiplex PCR; TCRdb's copy keeps in-frame clones and lacks some. The repertoire includes over 90,000 clones, over 75% of them detected once, and about 1.9% sits in the top ten. For this clone: Its antigen remains unidentified.

The CDR3 is 15 residues long. The V gene is TRBV7-5, the J gene TRBJ1-1. TRBV7-5 is reported as a pseudogene. The sequences come from CD4+ or CD8+ T cells sorted from blood, collected in a trial of the OX40 agonist ivuxolimab. The source is an adult with an advanced solid tumor such as melanoma, head and neck, liver or kidney cancer. This CDR3 is CARSYLGGEDTEAFF. The CDR3 DNA is TGTGCCAGAAGTTACCTTGGGGGGGAGGACACTGAAGCTTTCTTT.